This entry describes one T cell receptor (beta chain). Antigen specificity is unknown. This entry comes from a study of Graves' ophthalmopathy and Graves' hyperthyroidism. Overall study results and limits: Most thyroid-expanded clonotypes exceeding 0.001 frequency were also found in blood.

Researchers turned away patients with other autoimmune diseases, uncontrolled infections, pregnancy or lactation. Clinicians made diagnoses from clinical symptoms, serum thyroxine, TRAb, thyroid ultrasound and orbital computed tomography. RNA served as the template for amplifying TCR beta CDR3 regions. An opening RT-PCR round employed HTBI primers and preceded a second-round multiplex PCR. TCRdb reprocessed the multiplex PCR reads with MiXCR, giving one entry per CDR3 protein. This sample carries hundreds of thousands of distinct CDR3 sequences, just over 40% of them seen once, and the ten largest clones take over 2.5%. CDR3 length: 13 amino acids. Looked up from germline, CDR1 is SGHAT and CDR2 is FQNNGV. V dropped 5 bases and J dropped 4 bases, with 10 bases sitting between them.

The gene calls are TRBV11-2 and TRBJ2-3, with D possibly TRBD1 on 6 matching bases. The clonotype originates from an adult man with Graves' ophthalmopathy. The sample was peripheral blood. CDR3: CASSLQGADTQYF. CDR3 sequence (DNA): TGTGCCAGCAGCCTACAGGGAGCAGATACGCAGTATTTT.